This passage covers 32 T cell receptor beta chains from one sample sequenced in a study of identical twins. One entry per CDR3 protein, called by TCRdb with MiXCR from the 5' RACE reads. This table has approximately 210,000 distinct CDR3 sequences, less than 20% appearing once. This same sample was also taken into another study, of T cells expressing NK-cell markers.

Sequencing input: CD8+ T cells sorted from blood. These receptors were obtained from a woman aged 18 to 35 in good health.

This clonotype turned up a few times. The chain is built from TRBV11-2 and TRBJ2-7, with D possibly TRBD1 on 6 matching bases. Germline assignment: CDR1 SGHAT and CDR2 FQNNGV. V shed 6 bases and J shed 3 bases, with 15 bases lying between them. This CDR3 comprises 14 residues. CDR3 coding DNA: TGTGCCAGCAGACAAACCGGGACAATCTACGAGCAGTACTTC. Translation gives CASRQTGTIYEQYF. Combining the CDR3 with reference TRBV11-2 and TRBJ2-7 gives the whole variable domain EAGVAQSPRYKIIEKRQSVAFWCNPISGHATLYWYQQILGQGPKLLIQFQNNGVVDDSQLPKDRFSAERLKGVDSTLKIQPAKLEDSAVYLCASRQTGTIYEQYFGPGTRLTVT.

CDR3 sequence (DNA): TGCAGTGCTAGAGATCTTGAGGGGGCTCAGACCCAGTACTTC. Amino acid sequence: CSARDLEGAQTQYF. This chain connects TRBV20-1 to TRBJ2-5; TRBD1 agrees at 7 bases. This CDR3 region has 14 residues. The J segment lost 6 bases and the V segment lost 0 bases, leaving 7 bases of the junction unmatched. Germline V gene sequence: CDR1 DFQATT, CDR2 SNEGSKA (reference sequence).

In its sample, this clonotype was seen a few times. The chain is built from TRBV6-2 or TRBV6-3 and TRBJ1-1; weak D call: TRBD1 (6 bases). This CDR3 contains 15 residues. V was pared by 5 bases and J by 3 bases, with 16 bases between. Germline V gene sequence: CDR1 MNHEY, CDR2 SVGEGT. CDR3 sequence reads: CASSPATRGYTEAFF. CDR3 coding DNA: TGTGCCAGCAGTCCCGCAACCAGGGGATACACTGAAGCTTTCTTT.

Only a few counts were recorded for this clonotype. This CDR3 is CASSRTSGLYNEQFF. The CDR3 coding sequence is TGCGCCAGCAGCCGAACTAGCGGCCTCTACAATGAGCAGTTCTTC. The chain employs TRBV4-3 and TRBJ2-1, with TRBD2 identical over 8 bases. V gave up 4 bases and J gave up 3 bases; unmatched junction bases: 5. The CDR3 is 15 residues long. Germline V gives CDR1 LGHNA, CDR2 YSLEER.

This clonotype was seen a handful of times. The V call is TRBV9, the J call TRBJ2-7; D perhaps matches TRBD2 (6 bases). This CDR3 contains 14 residues. Germline V lookup: CDR1 SGDLS, CDR2 YYNGEE. V lost 0 bases to trimming and J lost 6 bases, with 13 bases between them. The CDR3 DNA is TGTGCCAGCAGCGTAGACCTAGCGAGTAGCGAGCAGTACTTC. Its translation is CASSVDLASSEQYF.

The V and J genes are TRBV7-3 and TRBJ2-7, with D perhaps being TRBD1 or TRBD2 (5 bases each). CDR1 is SGHTA and CDR2 is FQGTGA in the germline V gene. This CDR3 spans 14 amino acids. Trimming cost V 5 bases and J 2 bases, with 13 bases left between them. The CDR3 DNA follows: TGTGCCAGCAGCGAGTGGGGCGGGCCCTACGAGCAGTACTTC. Its protein is CASSEWGGPYEQYF.

CDR3 loop: CSAPGQGRSYNEQFF. DNA of the CDR3: TGCAGTGCCCCGGGACAGGGACGCTCCTACAATGAGCAGTTCTTC. The rearrangement joins TRBV20-1 to TRBJ2-1; the match to TRBD1 covers 9 bases. V gave up 6 bases and J gave up 0 bases; unmatched junction bases: 6. Germline V CDR1 and CDR2: DFQATT, SNEGSKA (reference sequence). CDR3 size: 15 residues.

The chain uses TRBV9 and TRBJ2-1; D remains unclear. This CDR3 region has 13 residues. The germline V gene encodes CDR1 SGDLS and CDR2 YYNGEE. V was shortened by 0 bases and J by 4 bases, with 5 bases between the two germline ends. For the CDR3, the DNA is TGTGCCAGCAGCGTAGGCGTTTACAATGAGCAGTTCTTC. This translates into CASSVGVYNEQFF.

This clonotype was detected a few times. The chain is built from TRBV9 and TRBJ1-3; 7 positions match TRBD1. The germline V gene encodes CDR1 SGDLS and CDR2 YYNGEE. The J segment lost 8 bases and the V segment lost 6 bases, leaving 11 bases of the junction unmatched. The CDR3 spans 14 residues. In DNA form, the CDR3 reads TGTGCCAGCAACGCCTGGGACAGTTCGGACACCATATATTTT. Its translation is CASNAWDSSDTIYF. Together with reference TRBV9 and TRBJ1-3, the CDR3 gives the full variable domain: DSGVTQTPKHLITATGQRVTLRCSPRSGDLSVYWYQQSLDQGLQFLIQYYNGEERAKGNILERFSAQQFPDLHSELNLSSLELGDSALYFCASNAWDSSDTIYFGEGSWLTVV.

The sample holds a few counts of this clonotype. The chain combines TRBV5-6 with TRBJ2-7; possibly TRBD1 or TRBD2 for D (6 bases each). The germline V gene has CDR1 SGHDT and CDR2 YYEEEE. V lost 2 bases and J lost 6, with 12 bases in between. The CDR3 length is 13 residues. CDR3 coding DNA: TGTGCCAGCAGCTTCTTCAGGGGAGGCGAGCAGTACTTC. Translating it yields CASSFFRGGEQYF.

This clonotype showed up just a few times. The chain couples TRBV7-9 to TRBJ2-2; 7 bases agree with TRBD1. CDR3 length equals 14 residues. The germline V gene has CDR1 SEHNR and CDR2 FQNEAQ (reference sequence). V trimming: 5 bases; J trimming: 4 bases; junction bases outside the gene matches: 4. The CDR3 loop reads CASSHDRATGELFF. CDR3 nucleotides: TGTGCCAGCAGCCACGACAGGGCCACCGGGGAGCTGTTTTTT.

The V gene is TRBV9, the J gene TRBJ2-1, with D perhaps TRBD2 (5 bases). The V and J ends lost 3 bases and 8 bases respectively, with 15 bases between them. CDR1 is SGDLS and CDR2 is YYNGEE in the germline V gene. This CDR3 has 14 amino acids. The CDR3 loop is CASSAEGDGDEQFF. The CDR3 DNA is TGTGCCAGCAGCGCCGAGGGTGATGGGGATGAGCAGTTCTTC.

The table lists this clonotype with a few counts. The CDR3 sequence is CAISESGGQANEKLFF. The CDR3 nucleotides read TGTGCCATCAGTGAGTCGGGGGGACAGGCAAATGAAAAACTGTTTTTT. The chain carries TRBV10-3 and TRBJ1-4, with 8 positions matching TRBD1. The CDR3 spans 16 residues. The V gene's germline CDR1 is ENHRY and CDR2 SYGVKD. V was clipped by 0 bases and J by 5 bases; unmatched bases: 5.

The rearrangement joins TRBV18 to TRBJ1-2; D is unresolved. The CDR3 is made up of 13 amino acids. CDR1 is KGHSH and CDR2 is LQKENI in the germline V gene. V shed 6 bases and J shed 3 bases, with 11 bases lying between them. CDR3 in DNA: TGTGCCAGCTCCCCTCAAAGCTACTATGGCTACACCTTC. Translated: CASSPQSYYGYTF. Combining the CDR3 with reference TRBV18 and TRBJ1-2 gives the whole variable domain NAGVMQNPRHLVRRRGQEARLRCSPMKGHSHVYWYRQLPEEGLKFMVYLQKENIIDESGMPKERFSAEFPKEGPSILRIQQVVRGDSAAYFCASSPQSYYGYTFGSGTRLTVV.

This clonotype was detected a few times. This chain uses TRBV15 with TRBJ2-1; D is unresolved. The CDR3 runs 14 residues. CDR1 and CDR2 from the germline V gene are LNHNV and YYDKDF (reference sequence). Trimming shortened V by 1 base and J by 2 bases, and 6 bases separated the two germline ends. The CDR3 DNA reads as TGTGCCACCAGCAGAGTTGACACCTACAATGAGCAGTTCTTC. Protein: CATSRVDTYNEQFF.

The gene calls are TRBV29-1 and TRBJ2-2; the D gene is possibly TRBD2 (5 bases). In germline, CDR1 is SQVTM, CDR2 ANQGSEA. V shed 0 bases and J shed 6 bases, with 14 bases lying between them. This CDR3 comprises 15 residues. CDR3: CSVEDSLGVAGELFF. The DNA for the CDR3 is TGCAGCGTTGAAGACTCCCTCGGGGTGGCCGGGGAGCTGTTTTTT.

The chain couples TRBV20-1 to TRBJ2-7, with TRBD2 matching 8 bases. The length of the CDR3 is 15 residues. CDR1 is DFQATT, CDR2 SNEGSKA, per germline (reference sequence). V dropped 3 bases and J dropped 0; count of bases not matched to a gene: 7. The CDR3 sequence: CSASTASGLSYEQYF. The CDR3 DNA is TGCAGTGCTAGTACCGCTAGCGGGCTCTCCTACGAGCAGTACTTC.

This clonotype was seen at least ten times. This rearrangement joins TRBV27 to TRBJ1-6; no reliable D call. The V end lost 0 bases, the J end lost 7 bases, and 10 bases lay between the germline ends. This CDR3 spans 15 amino acids. Germline V gene data show CDR1 as MNHEY and CDR2 as SMNVEV (reference sequence). In nucleotides, the CDR3 is TGTGCCAGCAGTTTATCGCGCGGCTCGAATTCACCCCTCCACTTT. Translation: CASSLSRGSNSPLHF.

CDR3 sequence (DNA): TGTGCCAGCAGCCAAGAGGGACAGGGATATATCTATGGCTACACCTTC. It encodes CASSQEGQGYIYGYTF. The chain has TRBV14 and TRBJ1-2, with 9 bases matching TRBD1. V shed 0 bases and J 4 bases; nucleotides not matched to a gene: 6. CDR1 and CDR2 (germline): SGHDN, FVKESK. This CDR3 is 16 amino acids long.

This clonotype was picked up many times. The chain recombines TRBV12-3 or TRBV12-4 with TRBJ2-2; D may be TRBD1 or TRBD2 (6 bases each). This CDR3 region has 12 residues. V was clipped by 3 bases and J by 10 bases, with 9 bases between them. CDR3: CASSFRGEELFF. CDR3 DNA sequence: TGTGCCAGCAGTTTTAGGGGGGAGGAGCTGTTTTTT.

At least ten counts were recorded for this clonotype. J is TRBJ2-7 and V is TRBV19; D is perhaps TRBD1 or TRBD2 (5 bases each). V was clipped by 9 bases and J by 0 bases, with 12 bases between them. This CDR3 is built from 13 residues. The germline gives CDR1 LNHDA, CDR2 SQIVND (reference sequence). The CDR3 loop reads CASGDGYSYEQYF. CDR3 nucleotides: TGTGCCAGCGGGGACGGGTACTCCTACGAGCAGTACTTC.

There are a few counts of this clonotype. The V call is TRBV27, the J call TRBJ2-3; D remains ambiguous. CDR1 is MNHEY, CDR2 SMNVEV, per germline (reference sequence). The V end was cut by 4 bases, the J end by 5 bases, with 16 bases between. The CDR3 loop spans 15 amino acids. The CDR3, as DNA: TGTGCCAGCAGTTCGTTTGGGCCCTCTGTAGATACGCAGTATTTT. This codes for CASSSFGPSVDTQYF.

A few counts support this clonotype. The CDR3 spells CASSITSGNEQYF. The CDR3 DNA reads as TGTGCCAGTAGTATCACTAGCGGGAACGAGCAGTACTTC. The rearrangement joins TRBV19 to TRBJ2-7; the match to TRBD2 covers 10 bases. V shed 3 bases, J shed 5 bases, and the junction held 1 base outside the gene matches. The V gene's germline CDR1 is LNHDA and CDR2 SQIVND (reference sequence). This CDR3 has 13 residues.

This clonotype showed up just a few times. The rearrangement joins TRBV3-1 to TRBJ2-4; TRBD1 aligns across 7 bases. This CDR3 is built from 15 residues. Germline-derived CDR1 and CDR2 are LGHDT and YNNKEL (reference sequence). Trimming cost V 2 bases and J 9 bases; bases outside gene matches: 10. The CDR3 DNA is TGTGCCAGCAGCCAAAGTTTCGACAGGGACAGCATTCAGTACTTC. Residues: CASSQSFDRDSIQYF.

This clonotype occurred many times. V usage is TRBV11-2 and J usage is TRBJ2-7; D ambiguous. V was shortened by 6 bases and J by 1 base, with 1 base between the two germline ends. The V gene's germline CDR1 is SGHAT and CDR2 FQNNGV. The CDR3 covers 10 residues. Here the CDR3 reads CASSSYEQYF. DNA for the CDR3: TGTGCCAGCAGTTCCTACGAGCAGTACTTC.

The chain recombines TRBV6-1 with TRBJ2-7, with 10 bases that match TRBD2. V trimming: 5 bases; J trimming: 4 bases; junction bases outside the gene matches: 2. This CDR3 has 13 amino acids. Germline V lookup: CDR1 MNHNS, CDR2 SASEGT. The CDR3 spells CASSQTSGYEQYF. Written as DNA, the CDR3 is TGTGCCAGCAGTCAGACTAGCGGGTACGAGCAGTACTTC.

This clonotype was detected only a few times. The gene calls are TRBV7-9 and TRBJ2-5; D unresolved. Germline V gene data show CDR1 as SEHNR and CDR2 as FQNEAQ (reference sequence). This CDR3 comprises 14 residues. The ends were cut back, 1 base at V and 4 bases at J, with 10 bases in the middle. CDR3 residues: CASSLDVARETQYF. The DNA for the CDR3 is TGTGCCAGCAGCTTAGACGTAGCCAGAGAGACCCAGTACTTC.

V gene TRBV12-3 or TRBV12-4 combines with J gene TRBJ2-3, with D tentatively TRBD2 (6 bases). This CDR3 spans 15 amino acids. V was shortened by 2 bases and J by 4 bases, with 13 bases between the two germline ends. The CDR3 protein is CASSLLPPGADTQYF. The CDR3 bases are TGTGCCAGCAGTTTACTGCCCCCGGGGGCAGATACGCAGTATTTT.

This clonotype was seen a handful of times. The chain carries TRBV5-1 and TRBJ2-1; maybe TRBD2 (6 bases). The V end was cut by 1 base, the J end by 4 bases, with 15 bases between. Germline V gene sequence: CDR1 SGHRS, CDR2 YFSETQ. The CDR3 is made up of 16 amino acids. The CDR3 nucleotides are TGCGCCAGCAGCTTGTGGGTAGCGGAGCTATACAATGAGCAGTTCTTC. It specifies CASSLWVAELYNEQFF. The whole variable domain, remainder taken from reference TRBV5-1 and TRBJ2-1, is KAGVTQTPRYLIKTRGQQVTLSCSPISGHRSVSWYQQTPGQGLQFLFEYFSETQRNKGNFPGRFSGRQFSNSRSEMNVSTLELGDSALYLCASSLWVAELYNEQFFGPGTRLTVL.

This clonotype was detected ten times or more. This chain uses TRBV29-1 with TRBJ1-2; the D gene is possibly TRBD1 (6 bases). V shed 7 bases and J shed 3 bases, with 15 bases lying between them. CDR3 length: 13 residues. CDR1 and CDR2 (germline): SQVTM, ANQGSEA. The CDR3 coding sequence is TGCAGCGCCCGACCGGGGGCGGACTATGGCTACACCTTC. It yields the protein CSARPGADYGYTF.

The chain uses TRBV4-3 and TRBJ2-6; D possibly corresponds to TRBD2 (6 bases). The germline V gene has CDR1 LGHNA and CDR2 YSLEER. V was cut by 4 bases and J by 2 bases, with 18 bases left in between. The CDR3 length is 18 residues. CDR3 in amino acids: CASSLNWRGWTGANVLTF. The CDR3, as DNA: TGCGCCAGCAGCCTTAACTGGAGGGGATGGACTGGGGCCAACGTCCTGACTTTC.

The V and J genes are TRBV27 and TRBJ2-1; 14 bases map to TRBD2. Germline lookup yields CDR1 MNHEY and CDR2 SMNVEV (reference sequence). V lost 2 bases, J lost 6 bases, and 12 bases stayed unmatched. The CDR3 runs 19 residues. The CDR3 DNA reads TGTGCCAGCAGTTTACTCCCCGGGACTAGCGGGGGTCCCACCAATGAGCAGTTCTTC. It encodes CASSLLPGTSGGPTNEQFF.